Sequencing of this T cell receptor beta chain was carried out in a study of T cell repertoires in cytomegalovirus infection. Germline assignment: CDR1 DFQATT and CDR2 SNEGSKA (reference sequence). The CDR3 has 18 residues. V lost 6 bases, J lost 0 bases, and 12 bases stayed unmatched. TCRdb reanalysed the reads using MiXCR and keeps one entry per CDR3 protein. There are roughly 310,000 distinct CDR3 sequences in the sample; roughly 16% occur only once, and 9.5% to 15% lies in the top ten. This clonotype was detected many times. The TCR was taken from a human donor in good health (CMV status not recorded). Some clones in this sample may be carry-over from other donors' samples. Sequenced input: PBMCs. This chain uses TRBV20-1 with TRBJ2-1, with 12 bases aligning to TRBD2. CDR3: CSAVLAGGLLSSYNEQFF. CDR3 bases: TGCAGTGCAGTACTAGCGGGGGGACTACTGAGCTCCTACAATGAGCAGTTCTTC.